The clone carrying this T cell receptor beta chain was found once. In the original workflow: Using reference gene primer amplification, nucleated cell counts were estimated. TCRdb's table, derived via immunoSEQ multiplex PCR, lists solely in-frame clones and lacks some. V, J and clone size are taken as reported in that table, and D and trimming were inferred from the DNA itself. Of roughly 100,000 clones listed, approximately 85% are singletons. CDR1 is SGDLS, CDR2 YYNGEE, per germline. The V gene lost 3 bases and the J gene lost 2 bases, with 11 bases spanning the gap. This CDR3 contains 14 residues. These data are taken from a study of blood T cell repertoires in COVID-19. Overall study: Some COVID-19 samples were acute and others convalescent; all came from the United States, Italy and Spain. Sample material is recorded as cDNA or gDNA derived from T cells, B-cell-depleted T cells, or PBMCs.

This receptor was taken from a man aged 35-49 years with active or convalescent COVID-19. The source material was peripheral blood. The genes are TRBV9 and TRBJ1-1; D unresolved. The CDR3 bases are TGTGCCAGCAGCGCTGCAGGCCAAAACACTGAAGCTTTCTTT. It codes for CASSAAGQNTEAFF.